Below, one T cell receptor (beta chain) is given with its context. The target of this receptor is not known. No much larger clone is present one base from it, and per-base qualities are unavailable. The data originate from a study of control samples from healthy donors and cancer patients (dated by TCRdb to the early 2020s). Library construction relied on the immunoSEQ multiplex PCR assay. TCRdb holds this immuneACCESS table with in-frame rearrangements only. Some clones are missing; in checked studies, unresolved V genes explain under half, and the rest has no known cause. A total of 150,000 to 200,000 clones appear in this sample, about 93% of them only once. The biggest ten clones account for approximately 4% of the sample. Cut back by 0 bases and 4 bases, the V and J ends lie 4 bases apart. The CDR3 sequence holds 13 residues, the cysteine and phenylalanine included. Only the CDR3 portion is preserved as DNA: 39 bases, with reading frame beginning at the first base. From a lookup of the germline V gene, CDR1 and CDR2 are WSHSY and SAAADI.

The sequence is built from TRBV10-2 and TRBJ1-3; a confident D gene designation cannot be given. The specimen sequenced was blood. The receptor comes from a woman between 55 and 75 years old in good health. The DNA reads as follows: TGCGCCAGCAGTGAGTCTTTCGGAAACACCATATATTTT. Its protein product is CASSESFGNTIYF.